Each of the 22 T cell receptor beta chains below was sequenced from the same sample in a study of spatial heterogeneity in lung cancer. The study's findings and limits: Higher tumor mutation counts went along with higher counts of expanded intratumoral alpha and beta TCRs.

Using its own MiXCR run on the 5' RACE reads, TCRdb lists one record per CDR3 protein. The table has about 18,000 distinct CDR3 sequences, about 6.5% seen once; the top ten hold about 3.5%. The time point here: sample taken at primary tumor resection. The antigens of these receptors remain unknown. The sample consisted of lung tumor tissue, taken at surgery. The receptors here all came from a female donor with early-stage non-small cell lung cancer.

This clonotype was observed many times. The V call is TRBV27, the J call TRBJ1-3, with unresolved D. V was cut by 9 bases and J by 0 bases, with 9 bases left in between. Germline V gene sequence: CDR1 MNHEY, CDR2 SMNVEV (reference sequence). This CDR3 has 13 residues. The CDR3: CASFSFSGNTIYF. In nucleotides, the CDR3 is TGTGCCAGTTTTTCCTTCTCTGGAAACACCATATATTTT.

This clonotype was seen many times. The V and J genes are TRBV6-5 and TRBJ2-5; D is undetermined. Trimming stripped 7 bases from V and 2 bases from J, with 5 bases between. The CDR3 contains 11 residues. CDR1 and CDR2 (germline): MNHEY, SVGAGI. CDR3: CASKQQETQYF. CDR3 nucleotide sequence: TGTGCCAGCAAACAACAAGAGACCCAGTACTTC.

This clonotype was found many times. V is TRBV2 and J is TRBJ2-3; TRBD2 aligns across 10 bases. The J segment lost 10 bases and the V segment lost 6 bases, leaving 10 bases of the junction unmatched. CDR1 and CDR2 (germline): SNHLY, FYNNEI. The CDR3 consists of 14 residues. The CDR3 DNA follows: TGTGCCAGCAGCTCGGCTAGCGGGAGCCAGGCGCAGTATTTT. As protein: CASSSASGSQAQYF.

The sample holds many counts of this clonotype. The chain links TRBV5-1 to TRBJ2-2, with a tentative D call TRBD1 (5 bases). Per germline, CDR1 SGHRS and CDR2 YFSETQ. The V gene lost 5 bases and the J gene lost 3 bases, with 11 bases spanning the gap. This CDR3 region has 14 residues. CDR3 DNA sequence: TGCGCCAGCAGAGGGGCGGCTGACACCGGGGAGCTGTTTTTT. Its translation is CASRGAADTGELFF.

At least ten counts were recorded for this clonotype. The rearrangement joins TRBV3-1 to TRBJ2-7; D call uncertain. Germline V CDR1 and CDR2: LGHDT, YNNKEL (reference sequence). This CDR3 comprises 14 residues. V lost 2 bases and J 0 bases, leaving 8 bases between the germline ends. CDR3 nucleotides: TGTGCCAGCAGCCAATTTCTCGTCTCCTACGAGCAGTACTTC. Translation gives CASSQFLVSYEQYF.

This clonotype was observed at least ten times. The chain has TRBV12-3 or TRBV12-4 and TRBJ2-1; 9 bases line up with TRBD2. This CDR3 comprises 15 residues. V trimming: 5 bases; J trimming: 6 bases; junction bases outside the gene matches: 8. In nucleotides, the CDR3 is TGTGCCAGCAGTCCTAGCGGGACCTCGGGCAATGAGCAGTTCTTC. Translation: CASSPSGTSGNEQFF.

This clonotype was counted ten times or more. The chain links TRBV27 to TRBJ1-1, with 7 bases aligning to TRBD1. CDR1 and CDR2 (germline): MNHEY, SMNVEV (reference sequence). CDR3 length equals 14 residues. Unmatched junction bases numbered 7, after V lost 6 bases and J lost 3 bases. In DNA, the CDR3 is TGTGCCAGCAGCTTACAGGGGAGATACACTGAAGCTTTCTTT. Translating it yields CASSLQGRYTEAFF.

This clonotype is classed as medium-sized. The V gene is TRBV7-3, the J gene TRBJ2-4, with TRBD2 as a possible D gene (6 bases). This CDR3 comprises 12 residues. Germline-derived CDR1 and CDR2 are SGHTA and FQGTGA. V lost 5 bases and J lost 8, with 10 bases in between. CDR3 in amino acids: CASSRPGDIQYF. Here the CDR3 DNA reads TGTGCCAGCAGCCGACCGGGAGACATTCAGTACTTC.

The chain links TRBV5-1 to TRBJ2-1; D is ambiguous. V lost 3 bases and J lost 8, with 6 bases in between. CDR1 is SGHRS and CDR2 is YFSETQ in the germline V gene. This CDR3 region has 11 residues. In DNA, the CDR3 is TGCGCCAGCAGCTCCACGTATGAGCAGTTCTTC. Its translation: CASSSTYEQFF.

This clonotype showed up just a few times. The chain couples TRBV20-1 to TRBJ2-3, with unresolved D. Germline CDR1 and CDR2: DFQATT and SNEGSKA (reference sequence). V was pared by 5 bases and J by 2 bases, with 14 bases between. The CDR3 loop spans 14 amino acids. The CDR3 sequence is CSALDPTLTDTQYF. The CDR3 DNA follows: TGCAGTGCTCTGGACCCTACTCTCACAGATACGCAGTATTTT.

There are many counts of this clonotype. The V gene is TRBV7-2, the J gene TRBJ1-6; D not resolved. This CDR3 comprises 15 residues. V lost 4 bases and J 7 bases, leaving 14 bases between the germline ends. Looked up from germline, CDR1 is SGHTA and CDR2 is FQGNSA. The CDR3 DNA follows: TGTGCCAGCAGCTATACCATAGACCAGAATTCACCCCTCCACTTT. It is translated as CASSYTIDQNSPLHF.

This clonotype was observed at least ten times. The CDR3 coding sequence is TGTGCCAGCAGATTTCAGGGGGCCAGCACTGAAGCTTTCTTT. It translates to CASRFQGASTEAFF. The chain links TRBV6-5 to TRBJ1-1; 8 bases are shared with TRBD1. V shed 6 bases, J shed 4 bases, and the junction held 7 bases outside the gene matches. CDR3 size: 14 residues. Germline V gives CDR1 MNHEY, CDR2 SVGAGI.

This clonotype was counted at least ten times. CDR3 protein: CSAKTPGTVNQPQHF. The CDR3 DNA sequence: TGCAGTGCAAAAACCCCCGGGACAGTTAATCAGCCCCAGCATTTT. The chain joins TRBV20-1 to TRBJ1-5; 7 positions match TRBD1. CDR3 length: 15 amino acids. Trimming took 6 bases from V and 4 from J; bases not matched to a gene: 12. CDR1 and CDR2 (germline): DFQATT, SNEGSKA (reference sequence).

Sample share makes this clonotype medium-sized. The chain couples TRBV20-1 to TRBJ2-1; maybe TRBD2 (6 bases). V was pared by 3 bases and J by 3 bases, with 12 bases between. Germline CDR1 and CDR2: DFQATT and SNEGSKA (reference sequence). CDR3 length: 14 amino acids. The CDR3 here is CSASAGRLYNEQFF. For the CDR3, the DNA is TGCAGTGCTAGCGCGGGACGCCTCTACAATGAGCAGTTCTTC.

This clonotype was counted many times. V is TRBV11-3 and J is TRBJ2-7, with TRBD2 matching over 8 bases. Trimming removed 2 bases from V and 7 bases from J; junction bases left unmatched: 4. Germline V gene sequence: CDR1 SGHNT, CDR2 YENEEA. The length of the CDR3 is 13 residues. CDR3 nucleotide sequence: TGTGCCAGCAGCTTATCTCCGGGAGGGGAGCAGTACTTC. Translation: CASSLSPGGEQYF.

Judged by abundance, this clonotype is medium-sized (0.01 to 0.1%). The rearrangement uses TRBV7-2 and TRBJ2-3, with 9 bases fitting TRBD1. The germline V gene encodes CDR1 SGHTA and CDR2 FQGNSA. This CDR3 has 14 residues. V was clipped by 3 bases and J by 4 bases; unmatched bases: 2. CDR3 region: CASSFNRGPDTQYF. CDR3 coding DNA: TGTGCCAGCAGCTTCAACAGGGGGCCAGATACGCAGTATTTT.

This clonotype has a count of ten or more. The J gene is TRBJ2-3, the V gene TRBV20-1; 9 positions agree with TRBD2. V was pared by 0 bases and J by 4 bases, with 5 bases of the junction left unmatched. CDR3 length: 15 amino acids. Looked up from germline, CDR1 is DFQATT and CDR2 is SNEGSKA (reference sequence). The CDR3 loop reads CSAREASGTADTQYF. The CDR3 bases are TGCAGTGCTAGAGAGGCTAGCGGGACGGCAGATACGCAGTATTTT.

By share of the sample, this clonotype is medium-sized. DNA for the CDR3: TGTGCCAGCAGTTATGGAGATACGCAGTATTTT. It yields the protein CASSYGDTQYF. This chain connects TRBV6-6 to TRBJ2-3, with D uncertain. Deletions cut 3 bases from V and 5 bases from J, with 3 bases between. The CDR3 covers 11 residues. Germline assignment: CDR1 MNHNY and CDR2 SVGAGI (reference sequence).

This clonotype was found many times. This chain joins TRBV5-5 and TRBJ1-2; no clear D gene. Germline V lookup: CDR1 SGHKS, CDR2 YYEKEE (reference sequence). V was clipped by 3 bases and J by 2 bases, with 5 bases between them. CDR3 length: 12 residues. CDR3 bases: TGTGCCAGCAGCTGGGGAAACTATGGCTACACCTTC. Amino acid sequence: CASSWGNYGYTF.

This clonotype was seen ten or more times. The CDR3 DNA reads as TGTGCCAGCAGCTTGGGATTAGCGGGAGTCGGGACAGATACGCAGTATTTT. Translated: CASSLGLAGVGTDTQYF. V gene TRBV5-4 combines with J gene TRBJ2-3; 9 nucleotides agree with TRBD2. CDR3 length: 17 residues. Per the germline V gene, CDR1 is SGHNT and CDR2 is YYREEE (reference sequence). The V segment lost 0 bases and the J segment 3 bases; nucleotides outside the gene matches: 8.

This clonotype was found many times. CDR3 in DNA: TGTGCCAGCAGGCCCCAGGGGGGAGGTTACGAGCAGTACTTC. Translation gives CASRPQGGGYEQYF. This chain connects TRBV6-5 to TRBJ2-7; possible D gene TRBD1, 7 bases. CDR1 and CDR2 (germline): MNHEY, SVGAGI. The CDR3 covers 14 residues. V dropped 6 bases and J dropped 4 bases, with 16 bases sitting between them.

Many counts were recorded for this clonotype. The chain joins TRBV7-2 to TRBJ2-5; the D gene is possibly TRBD2 (7 bases). Germline V gene data show CDR1 as SGHTA and CDR2 as FQGNSA. The CDR3 spans 14 residues. The V end was cut by 5 bases, the J end by 4 bases, with 14 bases between. The CDR3 sequence is CASSPFGGAETQYF. The CDR3 nucleotides read TGTGCCAGCAGCCCGTTTGGGGGGGCAGAGACCCAGTACTTC.